The T cell receptor beta chain described here comes from a study of T cell repertoires in cytomegalovirus infection (dated by TCRdb to between 2018 and 2020). A note on the overall study: Peptide stimulations targeted recently identified HLA-C-restricted CMV epitopes, whose presentation resists viral immunomodulation, together with well-studied HLA-B-restricted epitopes. Donor HLA type was relevant to the analysis, as public TCR beta signatures indicated carriage of CMV infection together with the matching HLA type. Beyond this particular receptor, the publication reports: The ex vivo response was dominated by HLA-C-restricted CMV-specific TCR beta clonotypes, and the single most frequent clonotype in two of eight donors was supplied by these HLA-C-restricted clonotypes. In both this cohort and an independent roughly 400-donor cohort, the cumulative frequency of public TCR beta family members distinguished carriers of CMV infection plus the relevant HLA type.

Regarding this clonotype: Its antigen is not yet known. No per-base quality is available; no much larger clone lies one base away.

TCRdb lists the instrument as Illumina HiSeq 1500. Using fastp at Q25 and MiXCR, TCRdb reprocessed the public reads and kept productive beta chains. Each entry is one CDR3 protein sequence, shown with its most common DNA and genes. In all, the sample holds about 20,000 distinct CDR3 sequences, and roughly two fifths of those were seen once. The top ten hold 85% to 95% of the sample. The CDR3 holds 13 amino acids from the cysteine to the phenylalanine. Only the CDR3 region is kept as DNA, spanning 39 bases read in frame from base 1. The germline V gene (reference sequence) yields SGHKS for CDR1 and YYEKEE for CDR2. V is cut by 2 bases and J by 2 bases, and the space between the germline ends is 7 bases. The intended sense of this specimen's treatment or condition label: in vitro stimulation with specific CMV peptide epitopes to enrich CMV-specific T cells.

The receptor chain draws on TRBV5-5 and TRBJ1-2; a confident D gene designation cannot be given. Material: CD8+ T cells from cultured PBMCs, obtained from culture after CMV antigen stimulation. This receptor was taken from a human donor in good health (CMV status not recorded). Some clones in this sample may be carry-over from other donors' samples. At the DNA level, the sequence is TGTGCCAGCAGCTTCGATCTCAACTATGGCTACACCTTC. Its protein product is CASSFDLNYGYTF.